Following are 11 T cell receptor beta chains from one sample sequenced in a study of blood T cell repertoires in COVID-19. The protocol was immunoSEQ multiplex PCR, while the TCRdb copy is restricted to in-frame clones and leaves out a portion. The sample lists roughly 1,300 clones, 85% to 95% occurring once. Sample: peripheral blood. The receptors derive from a human donor in a cohort sampled during active COVID-19.

V and J are TRBV7-2 and TRBJ2-7; TRBD1 might be the D (5 bases). This CDR3 comprises 14 residues. Looked up from germline, CDR1 is SGHTA and CDR2 is FQGNSA. Between the trimmed V and J ends, which lost 1 base and 6 bases, there was a span of 13 bases. The CDR3 nucleotides read TGTGCCAGCAGCTTAGGGGCAGGGTCCCGCGAGCAGTACTTC. This codes for CASSLGAGSREQYF.

The genes are TRBV6-2 or TRBV6-3 and TRBJ2-2; 9 nucleotides line up with TRBD2. The length of the CDR3 is 17 residues. From germline, CDR1 is MNHEY and CDR2 SVGEGT. V dropped 5 bases and J dropped 3; count of bases not matched to a gene: 10. The CDR3 loop is CASSQGREGRDTGELFF. In DNA, the CDR3 is TGTGCCAGCAGTCAAGGGCGGGAGGGCCGAGACACCGGGGAGCTGTTTTTT.

The chain recombines TRBV7-8 with TRBJ1-5, with 8 bases matching TRBD1. From germline, CDR1 is SGHVS and CDR2 FQNEAQ. V trimming: 8 bases; J trimming: 4 bases; junction bases outside the gene matches: 4. There are 13 residues in the CDR3. The CDR3 region is CASSTGGNQPQHF. CDR3 DNA: TGTGCCAGCTCTACAGGGGGAAATCAGCCCCAGCATTTT.

This chain uses TRBV6-2 or TRBV6-3 with TRBJ2-7; no definite D call. Germline V lookup: CDR1 MNHEY, CDR2 SVGEGT. The length of the CDR3 is 13 residues. V was trimmed by 4 bases and J by 3 bases, leaving 10 bases between them. CDR3 nucleotides: TGTGCCAGCAGTTCCAACGCGCACTACGAGCAGTACTTC. Translation gives CASSSNAHYEQYF.

The J gene is TRBJ1-2, the V gene TRBV11-2; possibly TRBD1 for D (6 bases). Trimming pared 5 bases from V and 2 bases from J, leaving 18 bases between. The CDR3 has 16 residues. CDR1 and CDR2 from the germline V gene are SGHAT and FQNNGV. For the CDR3, the DNA is TGTGCCAGCAGCGCTCCCGGACAGCCTCAGAACTATGGCTACACCTTC. It translates to CASSAPGQPQNYGYTF.

This chain connects TRBV29-1 to TRBJ1-1; tentative D call: TRBD1 (5 bases). The germline V gene has CDR1 SQVTM and CDR2 ANQGSEA. V dropped 6 bases and J dropped 7 bases, with 15 bases sitting between them. This CDR3 spans 12 amino acids. CDR3: CSVKGVISEAFF. The CDR3 nucleotides read TGCAGCGTCAAAGGGGTGATAAGTGAAGCTTTCTTT.

The V call is TRBV10-3, the J call TRBJ1-6, with D possibly TRBD1 on 6 matching bases. The V end was cut by 4 bases, the J end by 7 bases, with 8 bases between. The germline V gene encodes CDR1 ENHRY and CDR2 SYGVKD. The CDR3 sequence is 13 residues long. CDR3 residues: CAISGDINSPLHF. The CDR3 DNA follows: TGTGCCATCAGTGGGGACATCAATTCACCCCTCCACTTT.

The gene calls are TRBV3-1 (or the pseudogene TRBV3-2) and TRBJ2-1, with D tentatively TRBD2 (6 bases). The CDR3 extends over 12 amino acids. The V gene's germline CDR1 is LGHDT and CDR2 YNNKEL (reference sequence). Trimming took off 4 bases at V and 12 bases at J, with 13 bases between the two ends. Here the CDR3 DNA reads TGTGCCAGCAGCCGAGAAGCGGAGGGGCAGTTCTTC. Its translation is CASSREAEGQFF.

This clone was detected only once. The chain carries TRBV6-6 and TRBJ1-4, with 7 bases lining up with TRBD1. Germline V CDR1 and CDR2: MNHNY, SVGAGI (reference sequence). The junction had 19 bases not matched to a gene; V was cut back by 5 bases and J by 10 bases. The CDR3 is 17 amino acids. Here the CDR3 DNA reads TGTGCCAGCAGTCTAATAACCGGGACAGCACACAACGGAAAACTGTTTTTT. Its translation is CASSLITGTAHNGKLFF.

The CDR3 reads CASSLAGRGETQYF. For the CDR3, the DNA is TGTGCCAGCAGTTTGGCAGGGAGGGGTGAGACCCAGTACTTC. The gene calls are TRBV28 and TRBJ2-5; 7 nucleotides match TRBD2. The CDR3 consists of 14 residues. J gave up 5 bases and V 3 bases, and 6 bases lay outside the gene matches. Germline CDR1 reads MDHEN; CDR2 reads SYDVKM.

The chain combines TRBV27 with TRBJ1-6; D unresolved. Per the germline V gene, CDR1 is MNHEY and CDR2 is SMNVEV (reference sequence). The V gene lost 5 bases and the J gene lost 7 bases, with 6 bases spanning the gap. The CDR3 loop spans 12 amino acids. The CDR3, as DNA: TGTGCCAGCAGTGCAGTGAATTCACCCCTCCACTTT. Translating gives CASSAVNSPLHF.